A single sample is the source of the 6 T cell receptor beta chains below, sequenced in a study of T cells after somatic rescue of genetic block. This table comes from immunoSEQ multiplex PCR, and its TCRdb copy is limited to in-frame clones, with some not included. The sample contains around 70,000 clones, less than 95% of which appear only once. Sequenced material: peripheral blood mononuclear cells (PBMCs). The source of these receptors is a man aged 35-49 years.

The chain carries TRBV19 and TRBJ2-7, with a possible D match to TRBD1 (5 bases). In germline, CDR1 is LNHDA, CDR2 SQIVND (reference sequence). This CDR3 comprises 14 residues. V dropped 5 bases and J dropped 3 bases, with 14 bases sitting between them. The CDR3 is CASSLQGLNYEQYF. The CDR3 DNA reads TGTGCCAGTAGTCTCCAGGGTCTGAACTACGAGCAGTACTTC. Complete variable domain (other parts from reference TRBV19 and TRBJ2-7): DGGITQSPKYLFRKEGQNVTLSCEQNLNHDAMYWYRQDPGQGLRLIYYSQIVNDFQKGDIAEGYSVSREKKESFPLTVTSAQKNPTAFYLCASSLQGLNYEQYFGPGTRLTVT.

The chain recombines TRBV9 with TRBJ2-2; no clear D. Trimming removed 0 bases from V and 6 bases from J, with 18 bases in between. This CDR3 spans 17 amino acids. Germline CDR1 SGDLS, CDR2 YYNGEE. The DNA for the CDR3 is TGTGCCAGCAGCGTAGAAAGGTCCGGCACCTTCCCCGGGGAGCTGTTTTTT. As protein: CASSVERSGTFPGELFF.

This chain connects TRBV5-4 to TRBJ2-7; 8 bases fit TRBD1. The trim removed 0 bases at V and 4 bases at J, leaving 6 bases unmatched. This CDR3 has 15 amino acids. Germline-derived CDR1 and CDR2 are SGHNT and YYREEE (reference sequence). The CDR3 DNA follows: TGTGCCAGCAGCTTGGGGACAGGGACCGATTACGAGCAGTACTTC. Residues: CASSLGTGTDYEQYF.

V gene TRBV7-8 combines with J gene TRBJ2-2; D possibly uses TRBD1 or TRBD2 (5 bases each). There are 16 residues in the CDR3. Germline V gene data show CDR1 as SGHVS and CDR2 as FQNEAQ. Trimming removed 5 bases from V and 2 bases from J, with 15 bases in between. CDR3 residues: CASSRLGTTNTGELFF. CDR3 bases: TGTGCCAGCAGCCGACTTGGGACCACTAACACCGGGGAGCTGTTTTTT. The full variable domain, rest sourced from reference TRBV7-8 and TRBJ2-2, is GAGVSQSPRYKVAKRGQDVALRCDPISGHVSLFWYQQALGQGPEFLTYFQNEAQLDKSGLPSDRFFAERPEGSVSTLKIQRTQQEDSAVYLCASSRLGTTNTGELFFGEGSRLTVL.

The CDR3 sequence: CATSGLAASTDTQYF. The DNA of the CDR3 is TGTGCCACCAGCGGACTAGCGGCTAGCACAGATACGCAGTATTTT. This chain uses TRBV15 with TRBJ2-3, with 10 bases aligning to TRBD2. Germline-derived CDR1 and CDR2 are LNHNV and YYDKDF (reference sequence). V dropped 5 bases and J dropped 0; count of bases not matched to a gene: 2. The CDR3 consists of 15 residues.

This clone appeared a few times. The V gene is TRBV6-5, the J gene TRBJ2-1; maybe TRBD1 (6 bases). Germline V gene data show CDR1 as MNHEY and CDR2 as SVGAGI. Trimming cost V 5 bases and J 10 bases, with 12 bases left between them. CDR3 length: 12 amino acids. CDR3 nucleotide sequence: TGTGCCAGCAGTAGGCAGGGGTGGGAGCAGTTCTTC. Its translation is CASSRQGWEQFF.